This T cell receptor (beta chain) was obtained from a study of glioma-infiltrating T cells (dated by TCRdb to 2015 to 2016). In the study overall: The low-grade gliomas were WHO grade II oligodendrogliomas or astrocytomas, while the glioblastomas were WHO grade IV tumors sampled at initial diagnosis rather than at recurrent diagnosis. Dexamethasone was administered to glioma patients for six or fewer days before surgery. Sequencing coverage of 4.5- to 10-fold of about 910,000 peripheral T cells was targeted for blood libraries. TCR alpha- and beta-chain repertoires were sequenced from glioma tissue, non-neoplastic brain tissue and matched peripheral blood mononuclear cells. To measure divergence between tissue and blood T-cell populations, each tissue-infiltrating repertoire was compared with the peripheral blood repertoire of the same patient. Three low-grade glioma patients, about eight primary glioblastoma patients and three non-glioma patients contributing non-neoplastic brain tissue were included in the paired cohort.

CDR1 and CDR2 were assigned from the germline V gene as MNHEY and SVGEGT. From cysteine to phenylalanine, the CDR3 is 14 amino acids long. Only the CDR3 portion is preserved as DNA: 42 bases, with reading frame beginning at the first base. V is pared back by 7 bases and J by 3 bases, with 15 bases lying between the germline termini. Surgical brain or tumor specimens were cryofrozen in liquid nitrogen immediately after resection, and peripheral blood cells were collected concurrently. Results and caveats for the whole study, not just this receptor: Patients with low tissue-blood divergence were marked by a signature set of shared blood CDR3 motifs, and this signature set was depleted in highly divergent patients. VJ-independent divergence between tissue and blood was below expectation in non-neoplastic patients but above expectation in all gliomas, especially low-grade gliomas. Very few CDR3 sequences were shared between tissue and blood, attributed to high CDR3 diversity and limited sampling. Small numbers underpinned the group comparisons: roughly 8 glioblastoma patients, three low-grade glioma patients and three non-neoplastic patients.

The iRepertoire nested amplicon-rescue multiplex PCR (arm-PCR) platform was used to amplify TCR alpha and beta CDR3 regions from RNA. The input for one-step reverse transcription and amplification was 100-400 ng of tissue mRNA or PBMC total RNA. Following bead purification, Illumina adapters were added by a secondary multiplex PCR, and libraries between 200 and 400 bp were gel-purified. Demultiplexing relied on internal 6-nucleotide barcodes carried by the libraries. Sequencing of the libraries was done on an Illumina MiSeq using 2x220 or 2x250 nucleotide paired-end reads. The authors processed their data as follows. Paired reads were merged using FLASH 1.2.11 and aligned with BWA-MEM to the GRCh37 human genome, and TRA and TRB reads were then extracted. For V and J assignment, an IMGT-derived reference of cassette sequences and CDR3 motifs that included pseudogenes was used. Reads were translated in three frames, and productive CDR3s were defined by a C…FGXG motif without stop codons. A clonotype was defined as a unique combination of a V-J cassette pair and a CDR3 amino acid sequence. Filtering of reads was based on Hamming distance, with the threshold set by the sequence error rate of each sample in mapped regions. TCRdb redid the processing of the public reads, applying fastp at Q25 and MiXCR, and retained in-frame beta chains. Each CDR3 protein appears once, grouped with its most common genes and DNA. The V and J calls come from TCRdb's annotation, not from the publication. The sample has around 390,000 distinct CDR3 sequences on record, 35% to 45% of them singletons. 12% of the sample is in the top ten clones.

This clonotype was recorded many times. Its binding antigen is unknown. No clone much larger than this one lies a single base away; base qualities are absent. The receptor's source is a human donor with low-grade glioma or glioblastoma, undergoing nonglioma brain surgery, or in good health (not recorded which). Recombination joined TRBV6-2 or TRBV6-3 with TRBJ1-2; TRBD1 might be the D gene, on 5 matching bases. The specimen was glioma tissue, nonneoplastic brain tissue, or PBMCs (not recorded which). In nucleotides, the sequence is TGTGCCAGCACCCGCACCAGGGCGGACTATGGCTACACCTTC. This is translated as CASTRTRADYGYTF.